The rows below give T cell receptor beta chains drawn from one sample of a study of CD8 T cells in Susac syndrome. MiXCR was run by TCRdb on the immunoSEQ multiplex PCR reads, yielding one entry per CDR3 protein. The sample has 53,000 or so distinct CDR3 sequences, 93% seen once. Specimen: CD8+ T cells from PBMCs. The receptors originated from a human donor in good health. Both conserved end residues are part of each CDR3. Each record gives: J gene, clone size, D gene, V gene, CDR3 DNA, CDR3 protein. D genes are given only for firm matches. The size entry is marked missing in some rows and otherwise reads once, few, many or a size class.

>TRBJ1-5|-|-|TRBV6-2/TRBV6-3
TGTGCCAGCGATCTTGGATCTACGGGGCAGCCCCAGCATTTT
CASDLGSTGQPQHF
>TRBJ2-7|once|-|TRBV30
TGTGCCTGGAGTGTCGGTCACGGATCCTACGAGCAGTACTTC
CAWSVGHGSYEQYF
>TRBJ1-4|-|-|TRBV7-2
TGTGCCAGCAGCTTAGTAGGGGCGTCTAATGAAAAACTGTTTTTT
CASSLVGASNEKLFF
>TRBJ1-2|-|-|TRBV10-3
TGTGCCATCAGTCCCGTCGAATTCTATGGCTACACCTTC
CAISPVEFYGYTF
>TRBJ2-1|-|-|TRBV3-1
TGTGCCAGCAGCCAAGATCTAGGCCTAGGCTGGGTGGACAATGAGCAGTTCTTC
CASSQDLGLGWVDNEQFF
>TRBJ2-5|-|-|TRBV28
TGTGCCAGCAGTTTAAGCGCTATCCGCCAAGAGACCCAGTACTTC
CASSLSAIRQETQYF
>TRBJ2-5|-|-|TRBV5-6
TGTGCCAGCAGCCTTGGTACTGAAGAGACCCAGTACTTC
CASSLGTEETQYF
>TRBJ2-1|once|-|TRBV27
TGTGCCAGCAGCCACCAAGTGTACAATGAGCAGTTCTTC
CASSHQVYNEQFF
>TRBJ1-1|-|-|TRBV12-3/TRBV12-4
TGTGCCAGCCATAGTCGGGGGCCAGCGGCTTTCTTT
CASHSRGPAAFF
>TRBJ2-1|-|TRBD1|TRBV4-1
TGCGCCAGCAGCCAAGTTGAGGGGACAGGGGATAATGAGCAGTTCTTC
CASSQVEGTGDNEQFF
>TRBJ1-5|-|TRBD1|TRBV29-1
TGCAGCGTCGGACAGGGGTTCAATCAGCCCCAGCATTTT
CSVGQGFNQPQHF
>TRBJ2-7|few|TRBD1|TRBV3-1
TGTGCCAGCAGCCATATAGGACAGGGGCGTTCCTACGAGCAGTACTTC
CASSHIGQGRSYEQYF
>TRBJ1-3|-|-|TRBV5-6
TGTGCCAGCAGCTTGGTGTTGGCGAACACCATATATTTT
CASSLVLANTIYF
>TRBJ1-1|-|-|TRBV2
TGTGCCAGCAGTGGTTGGGGCGAAGCTTTCTTT
CASSGWGEAFF
>TRBJ2-5|-|-|TRBV4-1
TGCGCCAGCAGCCCTGGGCTAGCCAGAACCCAGTACTTC
CASSPGLARTQYF
>TRBJ2-5|-|-|TRBV29-1
TGCAGCGTTGAACTGGACAGGGGTTTGGTGGCGGGAGGGCCCCAAGAGACCCAGTACTTC
CSVELDRGLVAGGPQETQYF
>TRBJ2-3|-|-|TRBV9
TGTGCCAGCACCGAGGGACATCGGCCGGATACGCAGTATTTT
CASTEGHRPDTQYF
>TRBJ2-5|-|TRBD1|TRBV11-2
TGTGCCAGCAGCACCTGGGGACAGGGAGAGACCCAGTACTTC
CASSTWGQGETQYF
>TRBJ1-5|-|-|TRBV28
TGTGCCAGCAGTTCCCCTAGGACGGTAGTAGGTCAGCCCCAGCATTTT
CASSSPRTVVGQPQHF
>TRBJ2-5|-|TRBD2|TRBV29-1
TGCAGCGTTGAGTTAGCGGGAAAAGAGACCCAGTACTTC
CSVELAGKETQYF
>TRBJ2-3|-|TRBD2|TRBV28
TGTGCCAGCGGGATGGCTAGCGGGATTACGAACCTAGCCAGATCTAGCACAGATACGCAGTATTTT
CASGMASGITNLARSSTDTQYF
>TRBJ2-1|-|-|TRBV19
TGTGCCAGTGGGGCAGGGACGAATGAGCAGTTCTTC
CASGAGTNEQFF
>TRBJ2-3|once|-|TRBV28
TGTGCCAGCAGAGGAACAGGGACAGATACGCAGTATTTT
CASRGTGTDTQYF
>TRBJ2-5|-|TRBD2|TRBV3-1
TGTGCCAGCACCGATCCTCGGGAGGGCCCGGAGACCCAGTACTTC
CASTDPREGPETQYF
>TRBJ2-7|-|TRBD2|TRBV7-9
TGTGCCAGCGGCGAGCGGGGGGGGTCGACCTACGAGCAGTACTTC
CASGERGGSTYEQYF
>TRBJ2-7|-|-|TRBV20-1
TGCAGTGCTAGAGGGGACCGAGGCTACGAGCAGTACTTC
CSARGDRGYEQYF
>TRBJ2-2|few|-|TRBV11-2
TGTGCCAGCAGCTTAACCGGGGAGCTGTTTTTT
CASSLTGELFF
>TRBJ2-5|-|TRBD1|TRBV28
TGTGCCAGCAGTTTATCCCCAGGGGGAGAGACCCAGTACTTC
CASSLSPGGETQYF
>TRBJ2-1|-|TRBD2|TRBV4-1
TGCGCCAGCAGCCAGGGTAGCGGGGTAGACAATGAGCAGTTCTTC
CASSQGSGVDNEQFF
>TRBJ1-2|few|TRBD1|TRBV3-1
TGTGCCAGCAGCCCCCCGGGACAGGGGTACTATGGCTACACCTTC
CASSPPGQGYYGYTF
>TRBJ2-1|-|-|TRBV2
TGTGCCAGCAGCGACAGCTCCTACAATGAGCAGTTCTTC
CASSDSSYNEQFF
>TRBJ2-6|few|-|TRBV28
TGTGCCAGCAGTTTGGGTGGGGCCAACGTCCTGACTTTC
CASSLGGANVLTF
>TRBJ2-6|-|-|TRBV18
TGTGCCAGCTCATCGCGGGACTCGGCAAGCTCTGGGGCCAACGTCCTGACTTTC
CASSSRDSASSGANVLTF
>TRBJ2-2|-|-|TRBV6-4
TGTGCCAGCAGTCCCGCCATCATCACCGGGGAGCTGTTTTTT
CASSPAIITGELFF
>TRBJ2-1|-|-|TRBV4-1
TGCGCCAGCAGCCAAATGGGGCCAGGGGACTACAATGAGCAGTTCTTC
CASSQMGPGDYNEQFF
>TRBJ2-3|-|-|TRBV19
TGTGCCAGTAGTATGAGAGGCTCCCACACAGATACGCAGTATTTT
CASSMRGSHTDTQYF
>TRBJ1-2|-|-|TRBV5-1
TGCGCCAGCAGCTCTTACGGACCCAACTATGGCTACACCTTC
CASSSYGPNYGYTF
>TRBJ2-2|-|-|TRBV2
TGTGCCAGCAGTGCGGCGCCCAGGCTAAGTAACACCGGGGAGCTGTTTTTT
CASSAAPRLSNTGELFF
>TRBJ2-1|-|-|TRBV5-1
TGCGCCAGCAGCTTGGTAGCGGCTAGTGAGCAGTTCTTC
CASSLVAASEQFF
>TRBJ2-7|-|TRBD2|TRBV27
TGTGCCAGCGCCTTAGGGGCGGGAGGCTACGAGCAGTACTTC
CASALGAGGYEQYF
>TRBJ1-2|-|-|TRBV5-6
TGTGCCAGCAGCTCGGGCAGAGGCTACACCTTC
CASSSGRGYTF
>TRBJ1-2|once|TRBD1|TRBV5-1
TGCGCCAGCAGCTTGGTAGCTCAGGGGGATGGCTACACCTTC
CASSLVAQGDGYTF
>TRBJ2-7|-|-|TRBV3-1
TGTGCCAGCAGCTCAGCATCCTCCTACGAGCAGTACTTC
CASSSASSYEQYF
>TRBJ1-1|-|-|TRBV29-1
TGCAGCGTTGACGGGGGGACGAACACTGAAGCTTTCTTT
CSVDGGTNTEAFF
>TRBJ1-4|-|-|TRBV27
TGTGCCAGCAGTTACCGGGCCCACCCCGAAAAACTGTTTTTT
CASSYRAHPEKLFF
>TRBJ2-6|once|-|TRBV5-6
TGTGCCAGCAGCTTGGGGAGCTCTGGGGCCAACGTCCTGACTTTC
CASSLGSSGANVLTF
>TRBJ2-7|-|-|TRBV7-6
TGTGCCAGCAGCTTATTCGACGCAGGGGTCTACGAGCAGTACTTC
CASSLFDAGVYEQYF
>TRBJ2-1|-|-|TRBV7-8
TGTGCCTCCGAGGAGGGTAATCTGAGATTAGCGGCGGGATTATACAATGAGCAGTTCTTC
CASEEGNLRLAAGLYNEQFF
>TRBJ2-1|-|-|TRBV6-4
TGTGCCAGCAGTGACGACACGTACAATGAGCAGTTCTTC
CASSDDTYNEQFF
>TRBJ2-3|-|-|TRBV12-3/TRBV12-4
TGTGCCAGCAGTTCCGGAGATACGCAGTATTTT
CASSSGDTQYF